The rows below give T cell receptor beta chains drawn from one sample of a study of blood T cell repertoires in COVID-19. Clones were read by immunoSEQ multiplex PCR, and TCRdb kept only the in-frame ones, dropping some. The data contain 76,000 or so clones, around 90% of them singletons. The sequencing sample was made of peripheral blood. The source of these receptors is a man aged 25 to 45 with acute or convalescent COVID-19. CDR3s include the opening cysteine and the closing phenylalanine or tryptophan. Each record gives: V gene, J gene, D gene, clone size, CDR3 protein, CDR3 DNA. A D gene is named only where the DNA matches it firmly. Size values are once, few and many counts, or a class for expanded clones, and some rows have none.

v_call: TRBV6-6
j_call: TRBJ1-3
d_call: TRBD1
clone_size: -
cdr3_aa: CASSLNRGSGNTIYF
cdr3_nt: TGTGCCAGCAGTTTGAACAGGGGCTCTGGAAACACCATATATTTT

v_call: TRBV30
j_call: TRBJ1-6
d_call: -
clone_size: few
cdr3_aa: CAWSVQNNSPLHF
cdr3_nt: TGTGCCTGGAGTGTCCAGAATAATTCACCCCTCCACTTT

v_call: TRBV4-2
j_call: TRBJ2-1
d_call: TRBD2
clone_size: -
cdr3_aa: CASSRRGPVAGDVYNEQFF
cdr3_nt: TGTGCCAGCAGCCGGAGGGGACCGGTAGCGGGGGACGTTTACAATGAGCAGTTCTTC

v_call: TRBV2
j_call: TRBJ2-4
d_call: -
clone_size: once
cdr3_aa: CASRTGMGAKNIQYF
cdr3_nt: TGTGCCAGCAGAACAGGGATGGGAGCCAAAAACATTCAGTACTTC

v_call: TRBV9
j_call: TRBJ2-3
d_call: TRBD1
clone_size: -
cdr3_aa: CASSAGTGGTADTQYF
cdr3_nt: TGTGCCAGCAGCGCGGGGACAGGTGGGACCGCAGATACGCAGTATTTT

v_call: TRBV7-8
j_call: TRBJ2-5
d_call: -
clone_size: -
cdr3_aa: CASSPQGEAQYF
cdr3_nt: TGTGCCAGCAGCCCCCAGGGGGAGGCCCAGTACTTC

v_call: TRBV23-1
j_call: TRBJ1-1
d_call: TRBD1
clone_size: -
cdr3_aa: CASRTGTNEAFF
cdr3_nt: TGCGCCAGCAGGACAGGGACGAATGAAGCTTTCTTT

v_call: TRBV11-2
j_call: TRBJ1-5
d_call: -
clone_size: -
cdr3_aa: CASSLVGGNQPQHF
cdr3_nt: TGTGCCAGCAGCTTAGTGGGGGGTAATCAGCCCCAGCATTTT

v_call: TRBV3-1/TRBV3-2
j_call: TRBJ1-1
d_call: TRBD1
clone_size: -
cdr3_aa: CASSLQGATTEAFF
cdr3_nt: TGTGCCAGCAGCCTACAGGGGGCGACCACTGAAGCTTTCTTT

v_call: TRBV5-1
j_call: TRBJ1-4
d_call: -
clone_size: -
cdr3_aa: CASSLATNEKLFF
cdr3_nt: TGCGCCAGCAGCCTTGCAACTAATGAAAAACTGTTTTTT

v_call: TRBV7-2
j_call: TRBJ1-1
d_call: TRBD1
clone_size: once
cdr3_aa: CASSPGQATTEAFF
cdr3_nt: TGTGCCAGCAGCCCGGGACAGGCCACCACTGAAGCTTTCTTT

v_call: TRBV28
j_call: TRBJ2-3
d_call: TRBD1
clone_size: once
cdr3_aa: CASSFHRDRAEDTQYF
cdr3_nt: TGTGCCAGCAGTTTCCACCGGGACAGGGCTGAAGATACGCAGTATTTT

v_call: TRBV7-2
j_call: TRBJ2-5
d_call: -
clone_size: -
cdr3_aa: CASRQGKQETQYF
cdr3_nt: TGTGCCAGCAGGCAGGGCAAGCAAGAGACCCAGTACTTC

v_call: TRBV20-1
j_call: TRBJ2-2
d_call: TRBD2
clone_size: -
cdr3_aa: CSASSRAEAGGMTGELFF
cdr3_nt: TGCAGTGCTAGTTCTCGTGCGGAAGCGGGAGGGATGACCGGGGAGCTGTTTTTT

v_call: TRBV7-8
j_call: TRBJ2-7
d_call: -
clone_size: -
cdr3_aa: CASSAAGTTYEQYF
cdr3_nt: TGTGCCAGCAGCGCGGCCGGGACAACCTACGAGCAGTACTTC

v_call: TRBV7-2
j_call: TRBJ2-1
d_call: -
clone_size: once
cdr3_aa: CASSLEVGSWTYNEQFF
cdr3_nt: TGTGCCAGCAGCTTAGAGGTCGGGAGTTGGACATACAATGAGCAGTTCTTC

v_call: TRBV29-1
j_call: TRBJ2-3
d_call: -
clone_size: -
cdr3_aa: CSAGVETSTDTQYF
cdr3_nt: TGCAGCGCCGGGGTGGAAACTAGCACAGATACGCAGTATTTT

v_call: TRBV18
j_call: TRBJ2-7
d_call: TRBD2
clone_size: -
cdr3_aa: CASSPRLAGDYEQYF
cdr3_nt: TGTGCCAGCTCACCCCGGCTAGCGGGAGACTACGAGCAGTACTTC

v_call: TRBV2
j_call: TRBJ2-3
d_call: TRBD1
clone_size: -
cdr3_aa: CASSEGGYRGRADTQYF
cdr3_nt: TGTGCCAGCAGTGAAGGGGGATACAGGGGGAGAGCAGATACGCAGTATTTT

v_call: TRBV5-1
j_call: TRBJ1-2
d_call: -
clone_size: -
cdr3_aa: CASSLGGGERSFGYTF
cdr3_nt: TGCGCCAGCAGCTTGGGAGGGGGTGAGAGGTCTTTTGGCTACACCTTC

v_call: TRBV28
j_call: TRBJ2-3
d_call: TRBD1
clone_size: few
cdr3_aa: CASTPLRDSQRDTQYF
cdr3_nt: TGTGCCAGCACCCCTCTAAGGGACAGCCAGAGGGATACGCAGTATTTT

v_call: TRBV28
j_call: TRBJ1-4
d_call: -
clone_size: -
cdr3_aa: CASSITGSGSEKLFF
cdr3_nt: TGTGCCAGCAGTATAACCGGGAGCGGGAGTGAAAAACTGTTTTTT

v_call: TRBV5-1
j_call: TRBJ2-7
d_call: TRBD1
clone_size: once
cdr3_aa: CASSGGQGYEQYF
cdr3_nt: TGCGCCAGCAGCGGAGGACAGGGCTACGAGCAGTACTTC

v_call: TRBV3-1/TRBV3-2
j_call: TRBJ1-6
d_call: TRBD1
clone_size: -
cdr3_aa: CATHTGAPNSPLHF
cdr3_nt: TGTGCCACCCATACAGGGGCCCCTAATTCACCCCTCCACTTT

v_call: TRBV27
j_call: TRBJ2-6
d_call: TRBD2
clone_size: once
cdr3_aa: CASSFGRGANVLTF
cdr3_nt: TGTGCCAGCAGTTTCGGGAGGGGGGCCAACGTCCTGACTTTC

v_call: TRBV5-1
j_call: TRBJ2-5
d_call: TRBD1
clone_size: -
cdr3_aa: CASSFRDSHQETQYF
cdr3_nt: TGCGCCAGCAGCTTCCGGGACAGTCACCAAGAGACCCAGTACTTC

v_call: TRBV5-1
j_call: TRBJ2-5
d_call: -
clone_size: -
cdr3_aa: CASSRDSTQETQYF
cdr3_nt: TGCGCCAGCAGCCGGGACTCGACCCAAGAGACCCAGTACTTC

v_call: TRBV18
j_call: TRBJ1-2
d_call: -
clone_size: -
cdr3_aa: CASSPSRLPEGYTF
cdr3_nt: TGTGCCAGCTCACCATCTCGACTGCCCGAGGGCTACACCTTC

v_call: TRBV6-5
j_call: TRBJ2-1
d_call: -
clone_size: -
cdr3_aa: CASTRQGYNVQFF
cdr3_nt: TGTGCCAGCACCCGGCAGGGATACAATGTGCAGTTCTTC

v_call: TRBV5-4
j_call: TRBJ2-5
d_call: TRBD2
clone_size: -
cdr3_aa: CASSMTSGRTETQYF
cdr3_nt: TGTGCCAGCAGCATGACTAGCGGGAGAACCGAGACCCAGTACTTC

v_call: TRBV27
j_call: TRBJ1-1
d_call: -
clone_size: -
cdr3_aa: CASSPGQRNRNTEAFF
cdr3_nt: TGTGCCAGCAGTCCCGGACAGCGAAACCGGAACACTGAAGCTTTCTTT

v_call: TRBV13
j_call: TRBJ2-7
d_call: TRBD2
clone_size: -
cdr3_aa: CASSYLSGSLSYEQYF
cdr3_nt: TGTGCCAGCAGCTATCTTAGCGGGAGTTTATCCTACGAGCAGTACTTC